One sample yielded the 3 T cell receptor beta chains listed below, sequenced in a study of cytotoxic CD8 clonotypes in ibrutinib-treated CLL. Profiled with immunoSEQ multiplex PCR; TCRdb holds only in-frame clones, not every one. The data contain 20,000 to 30,000 clones, around 69% of them seen just once; the ten biggest clones take up roughly 51%. This specimen was PBMCs, taken at disease progression, from a patient treated with ibrutinib. These receptors came from a human donor with chronic lymphocytic leukemia.

The CDR3 loop reads CASSSGQAADEQFF. The DNA for the CDR3 is TGCGCCAGCAGCTCGGGACAGGCGGCGGATGAGCAGTTCTTC. This chain joins TRBV5-1 and TRBJ2-1; TRBD1 matches at 8 bases. The germline CDR1 and CDR2 sequences are SGHRS and YFSETQ. This CDR3 is built from 14 residues. After removal of 3 bases from V and 8 bases from J, the junction contained 7 bases not matched to a gene.

The CDR3 reads CASSFGGQETQYF. The CDR3 coding sequence is TGTGCCAGCAGCTTTGGCGGACAAGAGACCCAGTACTTC. The chain recombines TRBV11-1 with TRBJ2-5; D ambiguous. Per the germline V gene, CDR1 is SGHAT and CDR2 is FQDESV (reference sequence). The CDR3 is 13 residues long. V lost 3 bases, J lost 2 bases, and 7 bases lay in between.

The genes are TRBV2 and TRBJ1-1, with TRBD1 matching 9 bases. J was trimmed by 4 bases and V by 8 bases; bases with no gene match: 14. The V gene's germline CDR1 is SNHLY and CDR2 FYNNEI. The CDR3 sequence is 16 residues long. CDR3 in DNA: TGTGCCAGCGGGGGATTCACAGGGGGCAGACCCACTGAAGCTTTCTTT. Translation: CASGGFTGGRPTEAFF.